The 8 T cell receptor beta chains below come from one sample, sequenced in a study of CD8+CD57+ T cells in acquired aplastic anemia. Before being chosen for sequencing, patients had shown CD8+CD57+ cell expansion by flow cytometry. The TCR beta profiling, which covered VDJ combination and CDR3 sequence, was carried out using genomic DNA as the template. TCRdb analysed the reads with MiXCR anew, one entry per CDR3 protein. This sample yields some 180,000 distinct CDR3 sequences, of which less than 65% are seen a single time; roughly 46% belongs to the top ten. The sequenced material came from sorted CD4+, CD8+, or CD8+CD57+ T cells (not recorded which) from PBMCs. The receptors were gathered from a human donor with aplastic anemia.

The rearrangement links TRBV20-1 to TRBJ2-5; TRBD1 agrees at 8 bases. The V gene's germline CDR1 is DFQATT and CDR2 SNEGSKA (reference sequence). V dropped 3 bases and J dropped 1; count of bases not matched to a gene: 7. This CDR3 has 15 amino acids. The CDR3 DNA follows: TGCAGTGCTAGCGCCGGTACAGGGGGCCAAGAGACCCAGTACTTC. Its translation is CSASAGTGGQETQYF.

The V call is TRBV12-3 or TRBV12-4, the J call TRBJ1-2; no firm D call. V gave up 2 bases and J gave up 14 bases, with 18 bases separating them. This CDR3 region has 13 residues. The CDR3 DNA reads as TGTGCCAGCAGTTTACGAGTGGGGAATGGCTTTACCTTC. Translation gives CASSLRVGNGFTF.

With regard to this clonotype: This may be a read error: a much more frequent sequence differs by one nucleotide. V usage is TRBV7-9 and J usage is TRBJ2-3, with a possible D match to TRBD2 (5 bases). Germline V gives CDR1 SEHNR, CDR2 FQNEAQ (reference sequence). There are 15 residues in the CDR3. CDR3 sequence reads: CANSFRGPGTDTQYF. CDR3 in DNA: TGTGCCAACAGCTTTCGGGGTCCGGGCACAGATACGCAGTATTTT.

The CDR3 loop reads CASSPHSRGGPDTQYF. For the CDR3, the DNA is TGCGCCAGCAGCCCTCACTCTAGGGGGGGTCCAGATACGCAGTATTTT. The chain couples TRBV4-1 to TRBJ2-3; a weak D match, TRBD2 (7 bases). The CDR3 covers 16 residues. Germline loops: CDR1 MGHRA, CDR2 YSYEKL. V lost 4 bases and J 4 bases, leaving 18 bases between the germline ends.

This chain uses TRBV29-1 with TRBJ1-2, with 7 bases that match TRBD1. The CDR3 is 15 amino acids. Per the germline V gene, CDR1 is SQVTM and CDR2 is ANQGSEA. The ends lost 0 bases at V and 3 bases at J; junction bases unmatched: 7. Here the CDR3 DNA reads TGCAGCGTTGAAGATCTCCCGCAGGGGGACTATGGCTACACCTTC. The encoded protein is CSVEDLPQGDYGYTF.

V and J are TRBV9 and TRBJ2-3, with unresolved D. CDR3 length: 15 residues. Trimming removed 0 bases at V and 3 bases at J, with 11 bases between. CDR1 is SGDLS and CDR2 is YYNGEE in the germline V gene. Here the CDR3 reads CASSVARGWTDTQYF. Here the CDR3 DNA reads TGTGCCAGCAGCGTAGCCCGCGGATGGACAGATACGCAGTATTTT.

This chain joins TRBV29-1 and TRBJ2-2, with 9 bases fitting TRBD1. Germline CDR1 is SQVTM and CDR2 is ANQGSEA. The CDR3 has 17 residues. V shed 6 bases, J shed 2 bases, and the junction held 13 bases outside the gene matches. CDR3 sequence (DNA): TGCAGCGTCCCTCGACCGGGACAGGGTCGCAACACCGGGGAGCTGTTTTTT. It codes for CSVPRPGQGRNTGELFF.

This clonotype appeared once. CDR3 amino acids: CAIRGTADNSPLHF. The CDR3 coding sequence is TGTGCCATCAGGGGGACAGCTGATAATTCACCCCTCCACTTT. The chain has TRBV10-3 and TRBJ1-6, with TRBD1 identical over 7 bases. Germline CDR1 and CDR2: ENHRY and SYGVKD. Losses at the gene ends were 6 bases for V and 5 bases for J; bases not matched to a gene: 4. The CDR3 spans 14 residues.